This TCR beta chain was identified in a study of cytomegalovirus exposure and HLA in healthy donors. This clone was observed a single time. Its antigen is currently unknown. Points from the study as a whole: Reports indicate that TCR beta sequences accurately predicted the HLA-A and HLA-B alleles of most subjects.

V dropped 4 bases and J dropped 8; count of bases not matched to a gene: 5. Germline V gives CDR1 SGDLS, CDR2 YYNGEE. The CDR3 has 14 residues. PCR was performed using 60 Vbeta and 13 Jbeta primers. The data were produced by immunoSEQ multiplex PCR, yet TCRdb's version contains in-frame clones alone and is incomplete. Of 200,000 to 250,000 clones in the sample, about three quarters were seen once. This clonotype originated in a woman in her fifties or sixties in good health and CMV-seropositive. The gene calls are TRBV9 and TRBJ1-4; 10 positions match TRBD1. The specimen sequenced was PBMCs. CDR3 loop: CASSPGTGEEKLFF. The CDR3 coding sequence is TGTGCCAGCAGCCCAGGGACAGGGGAGGAAAAACTGTTTTTT. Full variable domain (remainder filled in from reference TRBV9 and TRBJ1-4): DSGVTQTPKHLITATGQRVTLRCSPRSGDLSVYWYQQSLDQGLQFLIQYYNGEERAKGNILERFSAQQFPDLHSELNLSSLELGDSALYFCASSPGTGEEKLFFGSGTQLSVL.